One sample yielded the 25 T cell receptor beta chains listed below, sequenced in a study of blood T cell repertoires in COVID-19. TCRdb keeps only in-frame clones here, not all; method: immunoSEQ multiplex PCR. Of roughly 240,000 clones in the sample, under 90% were seen once. The sequencing sample was made of PBMCs or T cells enriched from blood (not recorded which). The receptors originated from a woman in her 40s who had been exposed to COVID-19.

This clone has more than one count but fewer than ten. The chain joins TRBV19 to TRBJ1-1; D gene ambiguous. The CDR3 runs 15 residues. Deletions cut 1 base from V and 0 bases from J, with 9 bases between. CDR1 is LNHDA, CDR2 SQIVND, per germline (reference sequence). CDR3 residues: CASSIVSGVNTEAFF. DNA for the CDR3: TGTGCCAGTAGTATAGTGTCAGGCGTGAACACTGAAGCTTTCTTT.

The chain combines TRBV10-3 with TRBJ2-3, with 10 bases that match TRBD2. The CDR3 is 17 residues long. V trimming: 3 bases; J trimming: 0 bases; junction bases outside the gene matches: 6. From germline, CDR1 is ENHRY and CDR2 SYGVKD. The CDR3 sequence is CAISDGLAVSSTDTQYF. DNA for the CDR3: TGTGCCATCAGTGACGGACTAGCGGTCTCTAGCACAGATACGCAGTATTTT.

The CDR3 here is CASSLVSGAGNEQFF. Written as DNA, the CDR3 is TGCGCCAGCAGCTTGGTCAGCGGGGCGGGTAATGAGCAGTTCTTC. The V call is TRBV5-1, the J call TRBJ2-1; 7 bases fit TRBD2. The germline V gene encodes CDR1 SGHRS and CDR2 YFSETQ. The V and J ends lost 0 bases and 7 bases, in that order; junction bases with no gene match: 7. The CDR3 loop spans 15 amino acids.

At least ten counts were recorded for this clone. The CDR3, as DNA: TGCGCCAGCAGTCGTGGACAGGACGGTCAGGACGAGCAGTACTTC. Translation: CASSRGQDGQDEQYF. The V gene is TRBV23-1, the J gene TRBJ2-7; 7 bases map to TRBD1. TRBV23-1 is noted as an ORF with a role that remains uncertain. The CDR3 consists of 15 residues. Unmatched junction bases numbered 11, after V lost 4 bases and J lost 5 bases.

This clone was detected a few times. The chain is built from TRBV28 and TRBJ1-5; D unclear. The germline CDR1 and CDR2 sequences are MDHEN and SYDVKM. V lost 6 bases and J 9 bases, leaving 12 bases between the germline ends. The CDR3 totals 12 residues. In nucleotides, the CDR3 is TGTGCCAGCAGACCACCTAGTGGGCCCCAGCATTTT. Amino acid sequence: CASRPPSGPQHF.

CDR3 nucleotides: TGTGCCAGCAGTTCCCAGCGGGGGGGCCGAGATACGCAGTATTTT. Protein sequence: CASSSQRGGRDTQYF. The J gene is TRBJ2-3, the V gene TRBV6-2 or TRBV6-3, with 10 bases identical to TRBD2. Germline lookup yields CDR1 MNHEY and CDR2 SVGEGT. V was clipped by 4 bases and J by 5 bases; unmatched bases: 6. The CDR3 runs 15 residues.

The chain employs TRBV5-8 and TRBJ1-1, with TRBD1 identical over 7 bases. The CDR3 runs 13 residues. V was clipped by 1 base and J by 11 bases; unmatched bases: 8. The germline V gene has CDR1 SGHTS and CDR2 YDEGEE. In nucleotides, the CDR3 is TGTGCCAGCAGCTTGAGGGACAGTCCTGGGGCTTTCTTT. Translated: CASSLRDSPGAFF.

The chain uses TRBV9 and TRBJ2-5; 7 bases map to TRBD2. Germline CDR1 and CDR2: SGDLS and YYNGEE. The ends lost 2 bases at V and 2 bases at J; junction bases unmatched: 6. The CDR3 length is 15 residues. CDR3: CASSVDGRTQETQYF. The CDR3, as DNA: TGTGCCAGCAGCGTTGACGGGAGGACGCAAGAGACCCAGTACTTC.

The chain couples TRBV7-9 to TRBJ1-4; D gene uncertain. The ends were cut back, 1 base at V and 12 bases at J, with 12 bases in the middle. Looked up from germline, CDR1 is SEHNR and CDR2 is FQNEAQ (reference sequence). The CDR3 consists of 13 residues. CDR3 residues: CASSLDGPAELFF. The CDR3 coding sequence is TGTGCCAGCAGCTTAGACGGTCCTGCGGAACTGTTTTTT.

The J gene is TRBJ2-1, the V gene TRBV19; TRBD2 agrees at 8 bases. Germline V gene lookup returns CDR1 LNHDA and CDR2 SQIVND (reference sequence). Trimming removed 5 bases from V and 6 bases from J; junction bases left unmatched: 12. The CDR3 is made up of 16 amino acids. This CDR3 reads CASSSLSGGAFNEQFF. CDR3 coding DNA: TGTGCCAGTAGTTCCTTAAGCGGGGGAGCATTCAATGAGCAGTTCTTC. Supplemented by reference TRBV19 and TRBJ2-1, the full variable domain reads DGGITQSPKYLFRKEGQNVTLSCEQNLNHDAMYWYRQDPGQGLRLIYYSQIVNDFQKGDIAEGYSVSREKKESFPLTVTSAQKNPTAFYLCASSSLSGGAFNEQFFGPGTRLTVL.

J is TRBJ2-1 and V is TRBV7-9; no clear D gene. This CDR3 contains 12 residues. The V end was cut by 4 bases, the J end by 4 bases, with 5 bases between. The germline V gene encodes CDR1 SEHNR and CDR2 FQNEAQ (reference sequence). In DNA, the CDR3 is TGTGCCAGCAGCTCCCTATACAATGAGCAGTTCTTC. As protein: CASSSLYNEQFF.

The chain employs TRBV23-1 and TRBJ1-5; 7 positions agree with TRBD1. TRBV23-1 is designated an ORF whose function remains uncertain. The CDR3 runs to 17 residues. V lost 0 bases and J lost 3; bases outside the gene matches: 8. Written as DNA, the CDR3 is TGCGCCAGCAGTCAATCGGGTGGACAGGCCATCAATCAGCCCCAGCATTTT. Its protein product is CASSQSGGQAINQPQHF.

The rearrangement uses TRBV3-1 (or the pseudogene TRBV3-2) and TRBJ1-1; TRBD1 aligns across 10 bases. This CDR3 has 16 residues. Looked up from germline, CDR1 is LGHDT and CDR2 is YNNKEL (reference sequence). V lost 4 bases to trimming and J lost 0 bases; unmatched junction nucleotides: 5. The CDR3 DNA is TGTGCCAGCAGCCCCAGGACAGGGGGGATGAACACTGAAGCTTTCTTT. Its protein is CASSPRTGGMNTEAFF.

V is TRBV4-1 and J is TRBJ1-1; TRBD1 is a possible D gene (6 bases). Germline lookup yields CDR1 MGHRA and CDR2 YSYEKL. The CDR3 has 18 amino acids. V was clipped by 1 base and J by 1 base, with 19 bases between them. In nucleotides, the CDR3 is TGCGCCAGCAGCCAAGTCTTTGATCCCGGGACAACGAACACTGAAGCTTTCTTT. Protein: CASSQVFDPGTTNTEAFF.

This clone was observed a handful of times. The chain links TRBV7-7 to TRBJ2-1; 9 nucleotides line up with TRBD1. Losses at the gene ends were 1 base for V and 2 bases for J; bases not matched to a gene: 3. The CDR3 is 16 residues long. Germline loops: CDR1 SSHAT, CDR2 FNYEAQ (reference sequence). CDR3 nucleotides: TGTGCCAGCAGCTTAGGACAGGGGGACGCCTACAATGAGCAGTTCTTC. Translated, it gives CASSLGQGDAYNEQFF.

J is TRBJ2-3 and V is TRBV6-1; 7 bases match TRBD2. V was pared by 2 bases and J by 4 bases, with 0 bases of the junction left unmatched. The CDR3 runs 13 residues. Germline V gene sequence: CDR1 MNHNS, CDR2 SASEGT. CDR3 loop: CASSELAADTQYF. DNA of the CDR3: TGTGCCAGCAGTGAACTAGCGGCAGATACGCAGTATTTT.

CDR3 loop: CAWGRTGDPLNEQFF. The CDR3 nucleotides are TGTGCCTGGGGCCGAACGGGGGACCCCCTCAATGAGCAGTTCTTC. The V call is TRBV30, the J call TRBJ2-1, with a tentative D call TRBD2 (6 bases). Germline CDR1 GTSNPN, CDR2 SVGIG (reference sequence). The CDR3 spans 15 residues. The ends were cut back, 5 bases at V and 6 bases at J, with 20 bases in the middle.

The chain joins TRBV11-3 to TRBJ2-3, with no clear D. V shed 1 base and J shed 2 bases, with 10 bases lying between them. The CDR3 consists of 15 residues. Germline loops: CDR1 SGHNT, CDR2 YENEEA. The CDR3 loop reads CASSLGARLTDTQYF. The CDR3 DNA reads as TGTGCCAGCAGCTTAGGCGCCCGCCTCACAGATACGCAGTATTTT.

This sequence joins TRBV27 and TRBJ2-3; 7 nucleotides align to TRBD2. The CDR3 sequence is 17 residues long. Germline V gene sequence: CDR1 MNHEY, CDR2 SMNVEV (reference sequence). V was pared by 2 bases and J by 1 base, with 9 bases of the junction left unmatched. CDR3 nucleotides: TGTGCCAGCAGTTTAGATACCGGGGGGACGCGCACAGATACGCAGTATTTT. This gives the protein CASSLDTGGTRTDTQYF.

This clone was detected ten times or more. The J gene is TRBJ2-7, the V gene TRBV11-2, with D possibly matching TRBD2 (6 bases). The CDR3 extends over 15 amino acids. Germline CDR1 SGHAT, CDR2 FQNNGV. The germline V and J ends were trimmed by 5 bases and 6 bases, with 20 bases remaining between them. The CDR3 loop is CASSRLVPPLSEQYF. The CDR3 DNA is TGTGCCAGCAGCCGACTAGTTCCTCCGCTGAGCGAGCAGTACTTC. Using reference TRBV11-2 and TRBJ2-7 for the parts outside the CDR3, the full variable domain is EAGVAQSPRYKIIEKRQSVAFWCNPISGHATLYWYQQILGQGPKLLIQFQNNGVVDDSQLPKDRFSAERLKGVDSTLKIQPAKLEDSAVYLCASSRLVPPLSEQYFGPGTRLTVT.

The rearrangement joins TRBV6-5 to TRBJ1-2, with 7 bases matching TRBD1. The CDR3 covers 16 residues. CDR1 and CDR2 from the germline V gene are MNHEY and SVGAGI. Unmatched junction bases numbered 12, after V lost 0 bases and J lost 8 bases. The CDR3 DNA follows: TGTGCCAGCAGTTACTCTTCGGACAGGCTTGGTGGGGGCTACACCTTC. It specifies CASSYSSDRLGGGYTF.

For the CDR3, the DNA is TGTGCCAGCAGCTTCGACCAGGAAGGGGAGCTGTTTTTT. Protein: CASSFDQEGELFF. The chain has TRBV5-4 and TRBJ2-2, with D uncertain. CDR1 and CDR2 (germline): SGHNT, YYREEE (reference sequence). V was cut by 2 bases and J by 8 bases, with 10 bases left in between. The CDR3 length is 13 residues.

The chain combines TRBV6-5 with TRBJ2-7; weak D call: TRBD1 (6 bases). There are 15 residues in the CDR3. The germline CDR1 and CDR2 sequences are MNHEY and SVGAGI. Trimming removed 0 bases at V and 3 bases at J, with 12 bases between. In DNA, the CDR3 is TGTGCCAGCAGTTACTCCGGGACGGACAGCTACGAGCAGTACTTC. This translates into CASSYSGTDSYEQYF.

The gene calls are TRBV19 and TRBJ2-7; 11 bases are a match to TRBD2. Germline CDR1 is LNHDA and CDR2 is SQIVND (reference sequence). Unmatched junction bases numbered 1, after V lost 5 bases and J lost 1 base. The CDR3 is made up of 14 amino acids. CDR3 in amino acids: CASSLAGGSYEQYF. CDR3 DNA: TGTGCCAGTAGTCTAGCGGGGGGTTCCTACGAGCAGTACTTC.

Regarding this clone: The germline gene is not matched at one end of the junction; a read error may be the cause. This rearrangement joins TRBV28 to TRBJ1-6; 8 positions agree with TRBD1. Germline V gene lookup returns CDR1 MDHEN and CDR2 SYDVKM. The CDR3 runs to 12 residues. Here the CDR3 DNA reads TGCGTTACCGGGACAGGAGATTCACCCCTCCACTTT. It encodes CVTGTGDSPLHF.